The clone carrying this T cell receptor (beta chain) was counted many times. Antigen unknown. TCRdb re-called the 5' RACE reads with MiXCR, one entry per CDR3 protein. The sample contains approximately 200,000 distinct CDR3 sequences, 9.5% to 15% of which appear only once. The source of the sample is a study of CD8 T cells in ankylosing spondylitis. Study results and caveats: Earlier studies detected some motif variants in reactive arthritis synovial fluid and blood. With a CD8+ phenotype, disease-linked clones were relatively rare in peripheral blood. Matched ankylosing spondylitis synovial fluid reportedly showed significant enrichment of disease-linked clones.

Trimming stripped 4 bases from V and 5 bases from J, with 35 bases between. This CDR3 contains 20 residues. CDR1 is DFQATT, CDR2 SNEGSKA, per germline (reference sequence). Sequenced: blood, either unsorted or a sorted T cell fraction (not recorded which). The chain has TRBV20-1 and TRBJ2-5; either TRBD1 or TRBD2 may fit D (6 bases each). This sequence originates from a male donor with ankylosing spondylitis or in good health (not recorded which). DNA for the CDR3: TGCAGTGCTATCACCGGGGAGGAGGAGGGGGACCGTCGTCTGAGGGAGACCCAGTACTTC. Protein: CSAITGEEEGDRRLRETQYF.